This T cell receptor beta chain was profiled in a study of long-term antiretroviral therapy in people with HIV. Version v3.0 of the immunoSEQ assay ran at survey level. TCRdb's copy holds only in-frame clones and misses some; the assay was immunoSEQ multiplex PCR. The repertoire consists of around 23,000 clones, with roughly 80% occurring once and the leading ten covering more than 9.5%. Sample: unsorted PBMCs, taken 2.1 years after starting antiretroviral therapy. This sequence originates from a man aged 25-45 years with HIV.

The CDR3 sequence is CASSKDRGTGELFF. CDR3 nucleotides: TGTGCCAGCAGCAAGGACAGGGGGACCGGGGAGCTGTTTTTT. The genes are TRBV7-2 and TRBJ2-2, with 10 bases aligning to TRBD1. From germline, CDR1 is SGHTA and CDR2 FQGNSA. The V and J ends lost 5 bases and 5 bases, in that order; junction bases with no gene match: 2. The CDR3 is 14 amino acids.